The 27 T cell receptor beta chains below all came from one sample that was sequenced in a study of beta chain features in type 1 diabetes. Since all of the isolated RNA was reverse transcribed, expressed TCRB transcripts were what got sequenced. TCRdb keeps only in-frame clones here, not all; method: immunoSEQ multiplex PCR. This table holds 500,000 to 700,000 clones, roughly a sixth found once. Material for sequencing was naive CD4+ T cells from blood. The receptor set was obtained from a young man in good health.

This clone came up a few times. The V and J genes are TRBV28 and TRBJ2-4; 7 bases align to TRBD1. Germline lookup yields CDR1 MDHEN and CDR2 SYDVKM. This CDR3 has 15 amino acids. J was trimmed by 1 base and V by 5 bases; bases with no gene match: 5. The CDR3 DNA is TGTGCCAGCAGTCCAGGGGGTAACGCCAAAAACATTCAGTACTTC. This translates into CASSPGGNAKNIQYF. The full variable domain, its missing parts supplied by reference TRBV28 and TRBJ2-4, is DVKVTQSSRYLVKRTGEKVFLECVQDMDHENMFWYRQDPGLGLRLIYFSYDVKMKEKGDIPEGYSVSREKKERFSLILESASTNQTSMYLCASSPGGNAKNIQYFGAGTRLSVL.

This clone was picked up a small number of times. The chain joins TRBV15 to TRBJ2-2; D ambiguous. The length of the CDR3 is 14 residues. Trimming removed 3 bases at V and 4 bases at J, with 9 bases between. CDR1 and CDR2 (germline): LNHNV, YYDKDF (reference sequence). The CDR3 reads CATSRELGTGELFF. In DNA, the CDR3 is TGTGCCACCAGCAGGGAACTGGGCACCGGGGAGCTGTTTTTT.

This clone was seen more than once but under ten times. J is TRBJ2-3 and V is TRBV5-4; 8 positions match TRBD2. There are 16 residues in the CDR3. J lost 2 bases, V lost 3 bases, and 8 bases had no gene match. In germline, CDR1 is SGHNT, CDR2 YYREEE (reference sequence). The CDR3 sequence is CASSSRVSGVTDTQYF. The CDR3 region has the DNA TGTGCCAGCAGCTCTCGGGTTAGCGGGGTCACAGATACGCAGTATTTT.

About this clone: Within the sample, other DNA sequences also encode this same CDR3. The chain uses TRBV28 and TRBJ1-2; D gene ambiguous. Trimming pared 2 bases from V and 5 bases from J, leaving 6 bases between. The CDR3 length is 12 residues. Germline-derived CDR1 and CDR2 are MDHEN and SYDVKM. Here the CDR3 DNA reads TGTGCCAGCAGTTTACTGGGGTATGGCTACACCTTC. Its protein is CASSLLGYGYTF.

This clone was observed a handful of times. The chain has TRBV4-3 and TRBJ1-3, with 8 positions matching TRBD1. V dropped 8 bases and J dropped 3; count of bases not matched to a gene: 9. The CDR3 extends over 15 amino acids. In germline, CDR1 is LGHNA, CDR2 YSLEER. CDR3 sequence (DNA): TGCGCCAGCCAGGGCGCAGGGGGCTTTGGAAACACCATATATTTT. This encodes CASQGAGGFGNTIYF.

This clone showed up just a few times. The chain is built from TRBV2 and TRBJ2-2, with unresolved D. Germline CDR1 is SNHLY and CDR2 is FYNNEI. V lost 4 bases and J 6 bases, leaving 9 bases between the germline ends. The CDR3 contains 13 residues. In DNA form, the CDR3 reads TGTGCCAGCAGTGGGCAGATAGCCGGGGAGCTGTTTTTT. Protein: CASSGQIAGELFF.

CDR3 sequence: CASSELKRGKQFF. The CDR3 region has the DNA TGTGCCAGCAGTGAACTAAAGCGGGGCAAGCAGTTCTTC. V is TRBV25-1 and J is TRBJ2-1; 7 nucleotides align to TRBD2. V gave up 2 bases and J gave up 11 bases; unmatched junction bases: 6. CDR1 and CDR2 (germline): MGHDK, SYGVNS. This CDR3 contains 13 residues.

The V gene is TRBV5-6, the J gene TRBJ1-2; 10 bases map to TRBD1. Germline V CDR1 and CDR2: SGHDT, YYEEEE. The CDR3 consists of 15 residues. V lost 4 bases, J lost 8 bases, and 11 bases stayed unmatched. The CDR3 here is CASSTDRGPQWGYTF. The CDR3 DNA sequence: TGTGCCAGCAGCACCGACAGGGGGCCGCAGTGGGGCTACACCTTC.

This clone was seen a handful of times. The rearrangement links TRBV6-5 to TRBJ2-3, with a possible D match to TRBD2 (5 bases). CDR1 is MNHEY, CDR2 SVGAGI, per germline. Trimming took 6 bases from V and 8 from J, leaving 12 bases between them. The CDR3 has 12 residues. CDR3 DNA: TGTGCCAGCAGACACGGGGAGAGTACGCAGTATTTT. This codes for CASRHGESTQYF.

The CDR3 DNA reads as TGTGCCAGCAGCTTTAAGGGCAACACTGAAGCTTTCTTT. This sequence encodes CASSFKGNTEAFF. This chain uses TRBV7-9 with TRBJ1-1; D not certain. The CDR3 is made up of 13 amino acids. Per the germline V gene, CDR1 is SEHNR and CDR2 is FQNEAQ (reference sequence). The V gene lost 3 bases and the J gene lost 2 bases, with 7 bases spanning the gap. Combining the CDR3 with reference TRBV7-9 and TRBJ1-1 gives the whole variable domain DTGVSQNPRHKITKRGQNVTFRCDPISEHNRLYWYRQTLGQGPEFLTYFQNEAQLEKSRLLSDRFSAERPKGSFSTLEIQRTEQGDSAMYLCASSFKGNTEAFFGQGTRLTVV.

This rearrangement joins TRBV27 to TRBJ2-7; 8 bases are shared with TRBD2. From germline, CDR1 is MNHEY and CDR2 SMNVEV (reference sequence). The V and J ends lost 0 bases and 5 bases, in that order; junction bases with no gene match: 6. CDR3 length equals 15 residues. The CDR3 spells CASSLSGGRMDEQYF. As DNA, the CDR3 is TGTGCCAGCAGTTTATCCGGCGGGAGGATGGACGAGCAGTACTTC.

CDR3: CASSRRQKGPSNTGELFF. The CDR3 DNA is TGTGCCAGCAGCAGGCGACAGAAGGGCCCTTCGAACACCGGGGAGCTGTTTTTT. The chain combines TRBV5-6 with TRBJ2-2; weak D call: TRBD1 (5 bases). Germline V gene data show CDR1 as SGHDT and CDR2 as YYEEEE. CDR3 length: 18 amino acids. Trimming took off 4 bases at V and 0 bases at J, with 19 bases between the two ends.

This clone was found a few times. This sequence joins TRBV6-5 and TRBJ2-5, with D possibly matching TRBD1 (5 bases). The ends were cut back, 4 bases at V and 4 bases at J, with 13 bases in the middle. The CDR3 has 14 amino acids. Germline V CDR1 and CDR2: MNHEY, SVGAGI. As DNA, the CDR3 is TGTGCCAGCAGTTCCCCGGGCAGGGTAGAGACCCAGTACTTC. It encodes CASSSPGRVETQYF.

This clone has just a few counts. The chain links TRBV4-3 to TRBJ2-2; a weak D match, TRBD1 (5 bases). The CDR3 is made up of 16 amino acids. V was cut by 0 bases and J by 0 bases, with 8 bases left in between. Germline V gives CDR1 LGHNA, CDR2 YSLEER. This chain's CDR3 is CASSQDPGSNTGELFF. In nucleotides, the CDR3 is TGCGCCAGCAGCCAAGATCCAGGGTCGAACACCGGGGAGCTGTTTTTT.

The chain carries TRBV29-1 and TRBJ2-3, with TRBD1 matching over 7 bases. The ends lost 1 base at V and 2 bases at J; junction bases unmatched: 3. CDR3 length: 14 amino acids. Germline CDR1 is SQVTM and CDR2 is ANQGSEA. CDR3 protein: CSVEVGTVTDTQYF. The CDR3 DNA is TGCAGCGTTGAAGTCGGGACAGTCACAGATACGCAGTATTTT.

This sequence joins TRBV7-6 and TRBJ2-5, with 9 positions matching TRBD1. This CDR3 is 16 amino acids long. Germline-derived CDR1 and CDR2 are SGHVS and FNYEAQ. Trimming removed 4 bases from V and 4 bases from J; junction bases left unmatched: 10. The CDR3: CASSSFSWTGVETQYF. Written as DNA, the CDR3 is TGTGCCAGCAGCTCCTTCAGCTGGACAGGGGTAGAGACCCAGTACTTC.

This clone has just a few counts. The chain carries TRBV15 and TRBJ1-5, with D perhaps TRBD1 (5 bases). V gave up 0 bases and J gave up 5 bases, with 17 bases separating them. From germline, CDR1 is LNHNV and CDR2 YYDKDF (reference sequence). The CDR3 loop spans 17 amino acids. CDR3 nucleotides: TGTGCCACCAGCAGAGATCTTGAGGGGTGGACGCATCAGCCCCAGCATTTT. Encoded protein: CATSRDLEGWTHQPQHF. Looking up the rest from reference TRBV15 and TRBJ1-5 gives the full variable domain: DAMVIQNPRYQVTQFGKPVTLSCSQTLNHNVMYWYQQKSSQAPKLLFHYYDKDFNNEADTPDNFQSRRPNTSFCFLDIRSPGLGDTAMYLCATSRDLEGWTHQPQHFGDGTRLSIL.

This clone was observed a handful of times. The rearrangement uses TRBV5-6 and TRBJ2-2; TRBD1 agrees at 7 bases. From germline, CDR1 is SGHDT and CDR2 YYEEEE. The CDR3 is 15 residues long. V gave up 5 bases and J gave up 4 bases; unmatched junction bases: 8. The CDR3 region is CASSQTGQGTGELFF. The CDR3 nucleotides read TGTGCCAGCAGTCAGACAGGGCAGGGCACCGGGGAGCTGTTTTTT.

The V call is TRBV13, the J call TRBJ2-5; D is uncertain. The DNA end lines up better with TRBJ2-7; the J call may be wrong. CDR1 PRHDT and CDR2 FYEKMQ come from the germline V gene (reference sequence). CDR3 length: 15 residues. DNA for the CDR3: TGTGCCAGCAGCTTAATGTGGAACCCACCCTACGAGCAGTACTTC. This encodes CASSLMWNPPYEQYF.

There are a few counts of this clone. This rearrangement joins TRBV6-5 to TRBJ2-1, with D possibly matching TRBD2 (5 bases). The CDR3 runs to 14 residues. Germline lookup yields CDR1 MNHEY and CDR2 SVGAGI. V was pared by 6 bases and J by 6 bases, with 15 bases between. This CDR3 is CASRPSGSTNEQFF. The CDR3 region has the DNA TGTGCCAGCAGACCCAGCGGATCAACCAATGAGCAGTTCTTC.

This clone came up a few times. CDR3 region: CATYRDRYYNEQFF. The CDR3 DNA is TGCGCCACCTACCGGGACAGATATTACAATGAGCAGTTCTTC. The chain recombines TRBV5-1 with TRBJ2-1; TRBD1 aligns across 7 bases. Unmatched junction bases numbered 10, after V lost 9 bases and J lost 4 bases. The CDR3 sequence is 14 residues long. Per the germline V gene, CDR1 is SGHRS and CDR2 is YFSETQ.

This clone has just a few counts. The rearrangement uses TRBV19 and TRBJ2-1; 14 bases agree with TRBD2. The CDR3 contains 19 residues. The J segment lost 8 bases and the V segment lost 7 bases, leaving 19 bases of the junction unmatched. CDR1 and CDR2 from the germline V gene are LNHDA and SQIVND (reference sequence). The CDR3 coding sequence is TGTGCCAGTACCTCAGGCCCAGGGGGACTAGCGGGAGTAGTGGATGAGCAGTTCTTC. Translation: CASTSGPGGLAGVVDEQFF.

The sample holds a few counts of this clone. V is TRBV10-3 and J is TRBJ1-5, with 7 bases matching TRBD1. CDR1 and CDR2 from the germline V gene are ENHRY and SYGVKD. The CDR3 totals 15 residues. V shed 4 bases, J shed 1 base, and the junction held 4 bases outside the gene matches. For the CDR3, the DNA is TGTGCCATCAGTGTCACGGACAGGAGCAATCAGCCCCAGCATTTT. Protein: CAISVTDRSNQPQHF.

The chain is built from TRBV6-5 and TRBJ1-1; D uncertain. The CDR3 runs 14 residues. V gave up 0 bases and J gave up 10 bases, with 15 bases separating them. Germline loops: CDR1 MNHEY, CDR2 SVGAGI. CDR3: CASSYSFGTSGAFF. Written as DNA, the CDR3 is TGTGCCAGCAGTTACTCGTTTGGAACATCGGGAGCTTTCTTT.

This rearrangement joins TRBV9 to TRBJ2-3, with TRBD2 identical over 16 bases. Trimming at V came to 3 bases and at J to 5 bases, leaving 6 bases not matched to a gene. Germline CDR1 SGDLS, CDR2 YYNGEE. This CDR3 is 17 amino acids long. The CDR3 DNA is TGTGCCAGCAGCGCCGGGACTAGCGGGAGGGCCAGAGATACGCAGTATTTT. Its translation is CASSAGTSGRARDTQYF.

The chain couples TRBV5-1 to TRBJ2-1, with D perhaps TRBD1 (6 bases). The CDR3 has 12 amino acids. The germline V gene has CDR1 SGHRS and CDR2 YFSETQ. V dropped 1 base and J dropped 12 bases, with 11 bases sitting between them. In DNA form, the CDR3 reads TGCGCCAGCAGCTTGTATCAGGGGTGGCAGTTCTTC. As protein: CASSLYQGWQFF.

The chain is built from TRBV7-2 and TRBJ2-7; 7 bases are a match to TRBD1. CDR3 length equals 15 residues. The trim removed 4 bases at V and 0 bases at J, leaving 6 bases unmatched. In germline, CDR1 is SGHTA, CDR2 FQGNSA. CDR3 DNA sequence: TGTGCCAGCAGCTCCGACAGGGCATTCTCCTACGAGCAGTACTTC. Encoded protein: CASSSDRAFSYEQYF. The full variable domain, in which reference TRBV7-2 and TRBJ2-7 provide the parts outside the CDR3, is GAGVSQSPSNKVTEKGKDVELRCDPISGHTALYWYRQSLGQGLEFLIYFQGNSAPDKSGLPSDRFSAERTGGSVSTLTIQRTQQEDSAVYLCASSSDRAFSYEQYFGPGTRLTVT.